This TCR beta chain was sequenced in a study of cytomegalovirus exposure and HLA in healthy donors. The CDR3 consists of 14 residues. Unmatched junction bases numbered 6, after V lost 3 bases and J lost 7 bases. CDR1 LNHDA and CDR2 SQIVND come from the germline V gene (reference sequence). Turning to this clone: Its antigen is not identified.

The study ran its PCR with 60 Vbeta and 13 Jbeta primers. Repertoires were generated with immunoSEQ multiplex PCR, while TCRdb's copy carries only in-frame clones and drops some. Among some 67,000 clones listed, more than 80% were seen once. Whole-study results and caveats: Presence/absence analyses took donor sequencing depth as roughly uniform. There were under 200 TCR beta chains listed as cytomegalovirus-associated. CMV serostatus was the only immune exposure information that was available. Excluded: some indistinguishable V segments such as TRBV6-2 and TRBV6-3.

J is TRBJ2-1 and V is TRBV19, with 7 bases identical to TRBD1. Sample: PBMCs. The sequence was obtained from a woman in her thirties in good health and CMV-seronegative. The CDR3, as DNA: TGTGCCAGTAGTATCACAGGGGACGGGAATGAGCAGTTCTTC. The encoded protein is CASSITGDGNEQFF.